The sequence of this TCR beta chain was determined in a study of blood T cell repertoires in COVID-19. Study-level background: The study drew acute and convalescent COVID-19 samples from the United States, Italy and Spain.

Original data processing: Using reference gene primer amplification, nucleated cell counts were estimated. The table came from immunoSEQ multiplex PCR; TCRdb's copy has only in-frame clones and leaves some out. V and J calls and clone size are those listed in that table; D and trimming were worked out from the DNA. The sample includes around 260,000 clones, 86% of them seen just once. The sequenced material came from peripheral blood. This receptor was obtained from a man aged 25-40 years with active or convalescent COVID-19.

In DNA form, the CDR3 reads TGTGCCAGCAGCGTAGCTTCTGGACTAGCGGGGGTCGGGAACACCGGGGAGCTGTTTTTT. This gives the protein CASSVASGLAGVGNTGELFF. The rearrangement joins TRBV9 to TRBJ2-2, with 13 bases aligning to TRBD2. Germline values: CDR1 SGDLS, CDR2 YYNGEE. CDR3 length: 20 residues. The trim removed 0 bases at V and 1 base at J, leaving 9 bases unmatched. The full variable domain, completed using reference TRBV9 and TRBJ2-2, is DSGVTQTPKHLITATGQRVTLRCSPRSGDLSVYWYQQSLDQGLQFLIQYYNGEERAKGNILERFSAQQFPDLHSELNLSSLELGDSALYFCASSVASGLAGVGNTGELFFGEGSRLTVL.